These 19 T cell receptor beta chains came from one sample sequenced in a study of kidney transplant recipient with SARS-CoV-2 infection. A single record per CDR3 protein comes from TCRdb applying MiXCR to the reads. The repertoire holds fewer than 250,000 distinct CDR3 sequences, with around 26% as singletons. Material: a blood sample, obtained at baseline and around day 110 from a kidney transplant recipient. These receptors were taken from a male patient aged 25-45 years who had COVID-19 and was a kidney transplant recipient. Some T cells may have come from the graft donor.

The chain is built from TRBV6-5 and TRBJ2-1; TRBD1 matches at 8 bases. J lost 3 bases, V lost 5 bases, and 6 bases had no gene match. Germline assignment: CDR1 MNHEY and CDR2 SVGAGI. CDR3 size: 15 residues. The CDR3 here is CASSLGTGSYNEQFF. CDR3 sequence (DNA): TGTGCCAGCAGTCTCGGGACAGGTAGCTACAATGAGCAGTTCTTC.

This clonotype occurred many times. The chain uses TRBV19 and TRBJ1-2; D call uncertain. V was trimmed by 2 bases and J by 4 bases, leaving 5 bases between them. Per the germline V gene, CDR1 is LNHDA and CDR2 is SQIVND (reference sequence). The CDR3 consists of 12 residues. This chain's CDR3 is CASSIRSYGYTF. The CDR3 bases are TGTGCCAGTAGTATACGCAGCTATGGCTACACCTTC.

In its sample, this clonotype was seen many times. The V call is TRBV15, the J call TRBJ2-6; D call uncertain. Per the germline V gene, CDR1 is LNHNV and CDR2 is YYDKDF (reference sequence). This CDR3 region has 15 residues. Trimming removed 1 base at V and 1 base at J, with 5 bases between. CDR3 in DNA: TGTGCCACCAGCAGAGCCGGTTCTGGGGCCAACGTCCTGACTTTC. Translating it yields CATSRAGSGANVLTF.

This clonotype showed up just a few times. A much more abundant neighbour one base away suggests this may be a read error. The chain uses TRBV6-5 and TRBJ1-4; a weak D match, TRBD1 (5 bases). V shed 11 bases and J shed 3 bases, with 13 bases lying between them. The CDR3 totals 13 residues. Germline assignment: CDR1 MNHEY and CDR2 SVGAGI. The CDR3 nucleotides read TGTGCCTACAGGAGGACTCCTAATGAAAAACTGTTTTTT. This codes for CAYRRTPNEKLFF.

This clonotype has ten or more counts. The chain carries TRBV4-1 and TRBJ2-1, with 9 bases matching TRBD1. CDR1 is MGHRA and CDR2 is YSYEKL in the germline V gene. V gave up 4 bases and J gave up 1 base; unmatched junction bases: 11. The CDR3 consists of 18 residues. CDR3 DNA sequence: TGCGCCAGCAGCCCCAGACCCGACAGGGGGGGATCCTACAATGAGCAGTTCTTC. Amino acid sequence: CASSPRPDRGGSYNEQFF.

Many counts were recorded for this clonotype. The CDR3 region is CASRLASGELFF. The CDR3 bases are TGTGCCAGCAGGTTGGCTTCCGGGGAGCTGTTTTTT. V and J are TRBV2 and TRBJ2-2; no clear D gene. The CDR3 length is 12 residues. Germline V gene sequence: CDR1 SNHLY, CDR2 FYNNEI. V shed 6 bases and J shed 6 bases, with 8 bases lying between them.

This clonotype was observed many times. The chain employs TRBV6-6 and TRBJ2-7; D gene ambiguous. CDR1 is MNHNY and CDR2 is SVGAGI in the germline V gene (reference sequence). CDR3 length: 13 amino acids. V was pared by 6 bases and J by 3 bases, with 12 bases between. CDR3 bases: TGTGCCAGCAGCACCGGCCCCTACTACGAGCAGTACTTC. Its translation: CASSTGPYYEQYF.

The chain uses TRBV2 and TRBJ2-3; 14 bases align to TRBD2. Trimming at V came to 5 bases and at J to 11 bases, leaving 9 bases not matched to a gene. From germline, CDR1 is SNHLY and CDR2 FYNNEI. This CDR3 is built from 15 residues. DNA of the CDR3: TGTGCCAGCAGTCCGACTAGCGGGAGGGCCCTGGAGCAGTATTTT. Encoded protein: CASSPTSGRALEQYF. Supplemented by reference TRBV2 and TRBJ2-3, the full variable domain reads EPEVTQTPSHQVTQMGQEVILRCVPISNHLYFYWYRQILGQKVEFLVSFYNNEISEKSEIFDDQFSVERPDGSNFTLKIRSTKLEDSAMYFCASSPTSGRALEQYFGPGTRLTVL.

This clonotype was seen repeatedly, ten times or more. The CDR3 here is CATSVLSRCGKTYGYTF. The CDR3 nucleotides read TGTGCCACCAGCGTACTGTCAAGGTGTGGAAAGACCTATGGCTACACCTTC. The chain carries TRBV15 and TRBJ1-2; no definite D call. CDR3 length: 17 residues. Germline V gene sequence: CDR1 LNHNV, CDR2 YYDKDF (reference sequence). Deletions cut 5 bases from V and 4 bases from J, with 23 bases between.

Concerning this clonotype: The junction does not match germline at one end; this may be a read error. CDR3 in amino acids: CAGSGQGGRAPYNEQFF. CDR3 nucleotide sequence: TGTGCCGGCAGCGGCCAAGGCGGGAGGGCCCCCTACAATGAGCAGTTCTTC. The rearrangement joins TRBV7-9 to TRBJ2-1; 9 bases are shared with TRBD2. Germline lookup yields CDR1 SEHNR and CDR2 FQNEAQ (reference sequence). The CDR3 has 17 residues.

This clonotype has a count of ten or more. The gene calls are TRBV24-1 and TRBJ2-1; D may be TRBD1 (6 bases). The V gene lost 0 bases and the J gene lost 7 bases, with 9 bases spanning the gap. The CDR3 runs 14 residues. Per germline, CDR1 KGHDR and CDR2 SFDVKD. CDR3: CATSDLNRANEQFF. CDR3 in DNA: TGTGCCACCAGTGATTTGAACAGGGCTAATGAGCAGTTCTTC.

A note on this clonotype: Being one base from a much bigger clone, this may be a read error. The chain uses TRBV29-1 and TRBJ1-2, with 9 bases identical to TRBD1. V was pared by 4 bases and J by 1 base, with 7 bases of the junction left unmatched. CDR1 is SQVTM and CDR2 is ANQGSEA in the germline V gene. The length of the CDR3 is 15 residues. DNA for the CDR3: TGCAGCGTTGGAAGGACAGGGGAATATAACTATGGCTACACCTTC. It codes for CSVGRTGEYNYGYTF.

At least ten counts were recorded for this clonotype. V usage is TRBV28 and J usage is TRBJ2-7, with TRBD1 identical over 9 bases. The CDR3 sequence is 13 residues long. V lost 5 bases, J lost 8 bases, and 7 bases stayed unmatched. The germline gives CDR1 MDHEN, CDR2 SYDVKM. The CDR3 is CASSPGTGFKQYF. The DNA for the CDR3 is TGTGCCAGCAGTCCGGGGACAGGGTTTAAGCAGTACTTC.

This clonotype occurred many times. This chain connects TRBV6-5 to TRBJ2-2, with unresolved D. Trimming pared 2 bases from V and 6 bases from J, leaving 4 bases between. The CDR3 loop spans 12 amino acids. Looked up from germline, CDR1 is MNHEY and CDR2 is SVGAGI. CDR3 region: CASSYGSGELFF. The DNA of the CDR3 is TGTGCCAGCAGTTACGGGTCCGGGGAGCTGTTTTTT.

This clonotype was seen at least ten times. The genes are TRBV5-1 and TRBJ2-5; 14 bases line up with TRBD2. CDR1 is SGHRS, CDR2 YFSETQ, per germline. The CDR3 runs 15 residues. The J segment lost 4 bases and the V segment lost 5 bases, leaving 4 bases of the junction unmatched. The CDR3 sequence: CASRTGTSGGETQYF. The CDR3 DNA is TGCGCCAGCAGAACGGGGACTAGCGGGGGAGAGACCCAGTACTTC.

Worth noting for this clonotype: Since a much larger clone is just one base distant, this may be a read error. The chain couples TRBV20-1 to TRBJ2-4, with D possibly matching TRBD1 (5 bases). The J call may be mistaken, given a closer DNA end match to TRBJ2-7. CDR3 length equals 14 residues. The germline V gene encodes CDR1 DFQATT and CDR2 SNEGSKA (reference sequence). The chain's CDR3 is CSAHTRVVDYEQYF. The CDR3 DNA sequence: TGCAGTGCCCACACCAGGGTAGTCGACTACGAGCAGTACTTC.

The table lists this clonotype with many counts. This sequence joins TRBV6-2 or TRBV6-3 and TRBJ2-7, with 7 bases fitting TRBD2. Germline-derived CDR1 and CDR2 are MNHEY and SVGEGT. V trimming: 2 bases; J trimming: 1 base; junction bases outside the gene matches: 8. This CDR3 comprises 16 residues. Here the CDR3 DNA reads TGTGCCAGCAGTTACGGGGCCGGGAGGATATCCTACGAGCAGTACTTC. The encoded protein is CASSYGAGRISYEQYF.

The gene calls are TRBV7-8 and TRBJ1-2, with unresolved D. CDR1 is SGHVS and CDR2 is FQNEAQ in the germline V gene. The V end lost 3 bases, the J end lost 4 bases, and 21 bases lay between the germline ends. The CDR3 covers 17 residues. The CDR3 DNA sequence: TGTGCCAGCAGCTTGATCGTGCTTACCCGAAAGACCTATGGCTACACCTTC. It is translated as CASSLIVLTRKTYGYTF.

This clonotype occurred many times. This sequence joins TRBV12-2 and TRBJ1-2. TRBV12-2 is a listed pseudogene. The CDR3 runs to 17 residues. CDR3 nucleotides: TGTGCAAGTCGCTTAAAGTCGACTCCACGAAAGACCTATGGCTACACCTTC. Translating it yields CASRLKSTPRKTYGYTF.